Listed below are T cell receptor beta chains from one sample, sequenced in a study of molecular identifiers for immune sequencing clone quantification. TCRdb reprocessed the PCR reads via MiXCR and lists one record per CDR3 protein. The sample records more than 550,000 distinct CDR3 sequences, 25% being singletons. Sequencing used naive CD8+ T cells from blood, with Jurkat cell RNA spiked in. These receptors originate from a human donor in good health. Some libraries in this study had Jurkat cell RNA spiked in. Both conserved end residues are part of each CDR3. A D gene is named only where the DNA matches it firmly. Only some rows state a clone size, as once, few, many or a class for expanded clones.

V: TRBV2
size: .
J: TRBJ1-1
D: .
CDR3: CASGLTGNTEAFF
DNA: TGTGCCAGCGGCCTGACAGGGAACACTGAAGCTTTCTTT

V: TRBV9
size: .
J: TRBJ2-3
D: TRBD1
CDR3: CAGSEGTGVSDTQYF
DNA: TGTGCCGGCAGCGAGGGGACAGGGGTATCAGATACGCAGTATTTT

V: TRBV7-9
size: .
J: TRBJ1-4
D: TRBD1
CDR3: CASRTTQGEKLCF
DNA: TGTGCCAGCAGAACCACCCAGGGGGAAAAACTGTGTTTT

V: TRBV2
size: .
J: TRBJ1-2
D: .
CDR3: CASSEGGQNYGYTF
DNA: TGTGCCAGCAGTGAAGGGGGCCAGAACTATGGCTACACCTTC

V: TRBV11-2
size: .
J: TRBJ2-4
D: .
CDR3: CASMGVAKNIQYF
DNA: TGTGCCAGCATGGGGGTAGCCAAAAACATTCAGTACTTC

V: TRBV20-1
size: .
J: TRBJ2-3
D: .
CDR3: CSAKSIQGLRTDAQYF
DNA: TGCAGTGCTAAATCAATACAGGGTTTGCGCACAGATGCGCAGTATTTT

V: TRBV7-7
size: .
J: TRBJ2-3
D: TRBD1
CDR3: CASSSTGGTDTRYF
DNA: TGTGCCAGCAGTTCGACAGGGGGCACAGATACGCGGTATTTT

V: TRBV20-1
size: few
J: TRBJ2-5
D: TRBD2
CDR3: CSARPLAGARETQYF
DNA: TGCAGTGCTAGACCTCTAGCGGGAGCTCGGGAGACCCAGTACTTC

V: TRBV4-1
size: .
J: TRBJ1-6
D: .
CDR3: CACSQAFSYNSPLHF
DNA: TGCGCCTGCAGCCAAGCGTTCAGTTATAATTCACCCCTCCACTTT

V: TRBV30
size: .
J: TRBJ2-2
D: .
CDR3: CAWSPLKDTGELFF
DNA: TGTGCCTGGAGTCCCTTGAAGGACACCGGGGAGCTGTTTTTT

V: TRBV14
size: many
J: TRBJ2-7
D: TRBD2
CDR3: CASCSGDYEQYF
DNA: TGTGCCAGCTGCAGCGGGGACTACGAGCAGTACTTC

V: TRBV20-1
size: few
J: TRBJ1-4
D: .
CDR3: CSAHDGLQGTNEKLFF
DNA: TGCAGTGCTCATGACGGACTCCAGGGGACTAATGAAAAACTGTTTTTT

V: TRBV2
size: .
J: TRBJ2-3
D: TRBD2
CDR3: CASPRSGLAGVGTDTQYF
DNA: TGTGCCAGCCCCCGATCTGGACTAGCGGGAGTTGGCACAGATACGCAGTATTTT

V: TRBV9
size: many
J: TRBJ1-5
D: .
CDR3: CASSVAPSDQPQHF
DNA: TGTGCCAGCAGCGTAGCTCCGTCCGATCAGCCCCAGCATTTT

V: TRBV24-1
size: few
J: TRBJ2-3
D: .
CDR3: CATSGYEDGTDTQYF
DNA: TGTGCCACCAGTGGCTATGAAGACGGCACAGATACGCAGTATTTT

V: TRBV29-1
size: many
J: TRBJ1-5
D: TRBD1
CDR3: CSAGQGGQPQHF
DNA: TGCAGCGCTGGACAGGGTGGTCAGCCCCAGCATTTT

V: TRBV6-2/TRBV6-3
size: .
J: TRBJ2-1
D: TRBD2
CDR3: CASRDGLAGGITYNEQFF
DNA: TGTGCCAGCAGGGACGGACTAGCGGGGGGGATCACCTACAATGAGCAGTTCTTC

V: TRBV12-3/TRBV12-4
size: many
J: TRBJ2-5
D: .
CDR3: CASSLVADQETQYF
DNA: TGTGCCAGCAGTTTAGTGGCAGATCAAGAGACCCAGTACTTC

V: TRBV4-3
size: many
J: TRBJ2-3
D: .
CDR3: CASSQFKGWSTDTQYF
DNA: TGCGCCAGCAGCCAGTTTAAGGGATGGAGCACAGATACGCAGTATTTT

V: TRBV30
size: many
J: TRBJ2-3
D: .
CDR3: CAWSATVTDTQYF
DNA: TGTGCCTGGAGTGCGACGGTCACAGATACGCAGTATTTT

V: TRBV6-2/TRBV6-3
size: .
J: TRBJ1-2
D: .
CDR3: CASSYFWTETNYGYTF
DNA: TGTGCCAGCAGTTACTTTTGGACTGAGACTAACTATGGCTACACCTTC

V: TRBV4-2
size: many
J: TRBJ2-5
D: .
CDR3: CASSQVQGETQYF
DNA: TGTGCCAGCAGCCAAGTTCAGGGTGAGACCCAGTACTTC

V: TRBV7-9
size: .
J: TRBJ1-4
D: .
CDR3: CASSYHNEKLFF
DNA: TGTGCCAGCAGCTACCACAATGAAAAACTGTTTTTT

V: TRBV5-5
size: many
J: TRBJ1-1
D: .
CDR3: CASSLWGDTEAFF
DNA: TGTGCCAGCAGCTTGTGGGGAGACACTGAAGCTTTCTTT

V: TRBV7-9
size: many
J: TRBJ2-4
D: .
CDR3: CASSLVQENIQYF
DNA: TGTGCCAGCAGCTTAGTACAGGAAAACATTCAGTACTTC

V: TRBV6-5
size: many
J: TRBJ2-3
D: TRBD2
CDR3: CASSPQGLAGPNTQYF
DNA: TGTGCCAGCAGTCCCCAGGGACTAGCGGGCCCTAATACGCAGTATTTT

V: TRBV4-1
size: .
J: TRBJ2-1
D: TRBD1
CDR3: CASSQEGTGAGNEQFF
DNA: TGCGCCAGCAGCCAAGAAGGGACAGGGGCGGGCAATGAGCAGTTCTTC

V: TRBV12-3/TRBV12-4
size: many
J: TRBJ1-1
D: TRBD1
CDR3: CASRGQGMNTEAFF
DNA: TGTGCCAGCAGGGGACAGGGGATGAACACTGAAGCTTTCTTT

V: TRBV25-1
size: few
J: TRBJ2-1
D: TRBD1
CDR3: CATKYRGTNEQFF
DNA: TGTGCCACCAAGTACAGGGGGACCAATGAGCAGTTCTTC

V: TRBV28
size: many
J: TRBJ2-3
D: TRBD2
CDR3: CASSLYAGEEPDTQYF
DNA: TGTGCCAGCAGTTTATACGCGGGAGAAGAGCCAGATACGCAGTATTTT

V: TRBV11-3
size: .
J: TRBJ2-7
D: .
CDR3: CASSLDFGRRNLGQYF
DNA: TGTGCCAGCAGCTTAGATTTCGGCAGGCGGAACCTGGGGCAGTACTTC

V: TRBV6-2/TRBV6-3
size: .
J: TRBJ2-7
D: .
CDR3: CASWRPTGKLPLSSYEQYF
DNA: TGTGCCAGCTGGCGACCCACAGGGAAGCTACCCTTAAGCTCCTACGAGCAGTACTTC

V: TRBV6-2/TRBV6-3
size: many
J: TRBJ2-4
D: .
CDR3: CASSYWTGKTKNIQYF
DNA: TGTGCCAGCAGTTACTGGACTGGAAAAACGAAAAACATTCAGTACTTC

V: TRBV19
size: .
J: TRBJ2-6
D: .
CDR3: CASSMGHPGANVLTF
DNA: TGTGCCAGTAGTATGGGGCACCCTGGGGCCAACGTCCTGACTTTC

V: TRBV4-3
size: many
J: TRBJ1-1
D: .
CDR3: CASSHGGTEAFF
DNA: TGCGCCAGCAGCCATGGGGGGACTGAAGCTTTCTTT

V: TRBV4-3
size: .
J: TRBJ2-3
D: .
CDR3: CASSQDGGPITDTQYF
DNA: TGCGCCAGCAGCCAAGATGGAGGACCGATCACAGATACGCAGTATTTT

V: TRBV4-3
size: many
J: TRBJ1-1
D: .
CDR3: CASSQDSVGTYTEAFF
DNA: TGCGCCAGCAGCCAAGATTCAGTTGGCACTTACACTGAAGCTTTCTTT

V: TRBV5-1
size: many
J: TRBJ1-1
D: .
CDR3: CASRRGTEAFF
DNA: TGTGCCAGCAGAAGGGGGACTGAAGCTTTCTTT

V: TRBV28
size: many
J: TRBJ1-4
D: .
CDR3: CASSFRGLREKLFF
DNA: TGTGCCAGCAGTTTCCGGGGCCTGCGAGAAAAACTGTTTTTT

V: TRBV12-3/TRBV12-4
size: few
J: TRBJ2-7
D: .
CDR3: CASSFSPGLSYEQYF
DNA: TGTGCCAGCAGTTTTTCGCCAGGTCTCTCCTACGAGCAGTACTTC

V: TRBV24-1
size: many
J: TRBJ2-1
D: .
CDR3: CATSDLSNPSEQFF
DNA: TGTGCCACCAGTGATTTGTCTAATCCCAGTGAGCAGTTCTTC

V: TRBV7-9
size: many
J: TRBJ1-5
D: .
CDR3: CASSLSAGYSNQPQHF
DNA: TGTGCCAGCAGCTTATCCGCTGGGTATAGCAATCAGCCCCAGCATTTT

V: TRBV2
size: .
J: TRBJ2-3
D: .
CDR3: CASSELAEGHSDTQYF
DNA: TGTGCCAGCAGTGAATTAGCGGAGGGGCATAGCGATACGCAGTATTTT

V: TRBV12-3/TRBV12-4
size: .
J: TRBJ2-1
D: TRBD2
CDR3: CAVTLAGDNEQFF
DNA: TGTGCCGTAACACTAGCGGGAGACAATGAGCAGTTCTTC

V: TRBV4-2
size: few
J: TRBJ1-1
D: .
CDR3: CASSPGRGEAFF
DNA: TGTGCCAGCAGCCCGGGACGGGGTGAAGCTTTCTTT

V: TRBV6-2/TRBV6-3
size: many
J: TRBJ2-7
D: TRBD1
CDR3: CASSFSPGQDYEQYF
DNA: TGTGCCAGCAGTTTCTCTCCGGGACAGGACTACGAGCAGTACTTC

V: TRBV5-4
size: many
J: TRBJ1-2
D: .
CDR3: CASRNSGSAYGYTF
DNA: TGTGCCAGCCGAAACTCGGGCAGCGCATATGGCTACACCTTC

V: TRBV19
size: .
J: TRBJ1-3
D: .
CDR3: CATTDSSGNTIYF
DNA: TGTGCCACCACCGACAGCTCTGGAAACACCATATATTTT